Each of the 17 T cell receptor beta chains below was sequenced from the same sample in a study of T cell responses to AZD1222 COVID-19 vaccine. TCRdb keeps only in-frame clones here, not all; method: immunoSEQ multiplex PCR. The repertoire holds about 190,000 clones, roughly 91% seen once, with 0.99% in the top ten. The specimen comprised peripheral blood, sampled on day 0 of AZD1222 vaccination. The origin of the receptors is an adult in good health.

This sequence joins TRBV7-2 and TRBJ2-7; tentative D call: TRBD2 (6 bases). CDR1 and CDR2 (germline): SGHTA, FQGNSA. The CDR3 totals 14 residues. V lost 6 bases, J lost 2 bases, and 14 bases lay in between. The CDR3 nucleotides are TGTGCCAGCAGGCGGGGTAAGGGACCCTACGAGCAGTACTTC. It yields the protein CASRRGKGPYEQYF.

The chain is built from TRBV6-2 or TRBV6-3 and TRBJ1-1, with D hard to call. The V and J ends lost 5 bases and 6 bases respectively, with 16 bases between them. The length of the CDR3 is 14 residues. Germline assignment: CDR1 MNHEY and CDR2 SVGEGT. In DNA, the CDR3 is TGTGCCAGCAGTCACACAGCATCTGCCGCTGAAGCTTTCTTT. Translating gives CASSHTASAAEAFF.

V gene TRBV7-6 combines with J gene TRBJ2-3, with TRBD2 matching over 10 bases. This CDR3 spans 18 amino acids. After removal of 5 bases from V and 0 bases from J, the junction contained 11 bases not matched to a gene. Germline CDR1 reads SGHVS; CDR2 reads FNYEAQ. CDR3 in amino acids: CASSPGWSGRESTDTQYF. The DNA of the CDR3 is TGTGCCAGCAGCCCCGGGTGGAGCGGGAGGGAAAGCACAGATACGCAGTATTTT.

The chain carries TRBV6-6 and TRBJ2-5; possibly TRBD2 for D (5 bases). Trimming removed 2 bases from V and 3 bases from J, with 13 bases in between. This CDR3 contains 15 residues. CDR1 is MNHNY, CDR2 SVGAGI, per germline (reference sequence). The CDR3 nucleotides read TGTGCCAGCAGTTACCCCAGGTCCGGGGAAGAGACCCAGTACTTC. This gives the protein CASSYPRSGEETQYF.

This clone was found once. The V gene is TRBV11-2, the J gene TRBJ2-7; 8 bases match TRBD2. The germline gives CDR1 SGHAT, CDR2 FQNNGV. The junction had 9 bases not matched to a gene; V was cut back by 6 bases and J by 2 bases. The CDR3 sequence is 15 residues long. The CDR3 here is CASSAGIAGTYEQYF. For the CDR3, the DNA is TGTGCCAGCAGTGCCGGAATAGCGGGAACCTACGAGCAGTACTTC. Complete variable domain (other parts from reference TRBV11-2 and TRBJ2-7): EAGVAQSPRYKIIEKRQSVAFWCNPISGHATLYWYQQILGQGPKLLIQFQNNGVVDDSQLPKDRFSAERLKGVDSTLKIQPAKLEDSAVYLCASSAGIAGTYEQYFGPGTRLTVT.

The chain uses TRBV7-8 and TRBJ2-1; no clear D. CDR3 length: 12 amino acids. Between the trimmed V and J ends, which lost 1 base and 4 bases, there was a span of 2 bases. CDR1 and CDR2 from the germline V gene are SGHVS and FQNEAQ. The CDR3 region has the DNA TGTGCCAGCAGCTTAGGATACAATGAGCAGTTCTTC. Its protein is CASSLGYNEQFF.

The V gene is TRBV7-2, the J gene TRBJ2-7, with 10 bases lining up with TRBD1. The CDR3 length is 16 residues. Per the germline V gene, CDR1 is SGHTA and CDR2 is FQGNSA. With 5 bases clipped from V and 1 base from J, the junction kept 8 bases outside the gene matches. The CDR3 DNA reads TGTGCCAGCAGCCTCCTATGGACAGGGGGGTCCTACGAGCAGTACTTC. Translation: CASSLLWTGGSYEQYF. The variable domain in full, with the rest retrieved from reference TRBV7-2 and TRBJ2-7, is GAGVSQSPSNKVTEKGKDVELRCDPISGHTALYWYRQSLGQGLEFLIYFQGNSAPDKSGLPSDRFSAERTGGSVSTLTIQRTQQEDSAVYLCASSLLWTGGSYEQYFGPGTRLTVT.

This clone has only one observation. V usage is TRBV7-9 and J usage is TRBJ2-5; 10 bases fit TRBD2. Germline CDR1 SEHNR, CDR2 FQNEAQ (reference sequence). This CDR3 has 15 amino acids. J lost 3 bases, V lost 4 bases, and 5 bases had no gene match. The CDR3 region has the DNA TGTGCCAGCAGCTGGAGCGGGGGGGCCAAAGAGACCCAGTACTTC. It codes for CASSWSGGAKETQYF. The variable domain in full, with the rest retrieved from reference TRBV7-9 and TRBJ2-5, is DTGVSQNPRHKITKRGQNVTFRCDPISEHNRLYWYRQTLGQGPEFLTYFQNEAQLEKSRLLSDRFSAERPKGSFSTLEIQRTEQGDSAMYLCASSWSGGAKETQYFGPGTRLLVL.

This clone was recorded only once. This chain joins TRBV15 and TRBJ2-1; D gene unclear. Deletions cut 0 bases from V and 7 bases from J, with 4 bases between. Germline CDR1 LNHNV, CDR2 YYDKDF (reference sequence). The CDR3 has 12 residues. Here the CDR3 DNA reads TGTGCCACCAGCAGAGAGGGAAATGAGCAGTTCTTC. Amino acids: CATSREGNEQFF.

The V gene is TRBV12-3 or TRBV12-4, the J gene TRBJ1-5; D is undetermined. V lost 4 bases and J 4 bases, leaving 5 bases between the germline ends. The CDR3 is 12 residues long. CDR3 sequence reads: CASSWSNQPQHF. In DNA form, the CDR3 reads TGTGCCAGCAGTTGGTCTAATCAGCCCCAGCATTTT.

This CDR3 reads CASSPGQGGNIQYF. The DNA for the CDR3 is TGTGCCAGTAGCCCCGGACAGGGGGGAAACATTCAGTACTTC. The chain recombines TRBV19 with TRBJ2-4, with TRBD1 matching over 10 bases. The J segment lost 6 bases and the V segment lost 6 bases, leaving 5 bases of the junction unmatched. Germline assignment: CDR1 LNHDA and CDR2 SQIVND (reference sequence). This CDR3 has 14 residues.

The V call is TRBV10-1, the J call TRBJ2-7; 10 bases map to TRBD1. V lost 3 bases to trimming and J lost 3 bases; unmatched junction nucleotides: 5. Germline V gene data show CDR1 as WNHNN and CDR2 as SYGVQD (reference sequence). The CDR3 extends over 15 amino acids. The CDR3 region has the DNA TGCGCCAGCAGTGACGGGACAGGGGCCGTCTACGAGCAGTACTTC. Translated, it gives CASSDGTGAVYEQYF.

The chain combines TRBV11-2 with TRBJ2-3; 10 nucleotides match TRBD2. The J segment lost 3 bases and the V segment lost 5 bases, leaving 5 bases of the junction unmatched. The germline V gene encodes CDR1 SGHAT and CDR2 FQNNGV. The CDR3 contains 15 residues. The CDR3 here is CASSALLAGTDTQYF. The CDR3 region has the DNA TGTGCCAGCAGCGCTCTACTAGCGGGGACAGATACGCAGTATTTT.

The rearrangement links TRBV5-6 to TRBJ1-4, with D unclear. In germline, CDR1 is SGHDT, CDR2 YYEEEE. V dropped 1 base and J dropped 6 bases, with 16 bases sitting between them. The CDR3 sequence is 16 residues long. The CDR3 DNA sequence: TGTGCCAGCAGCTTGTCGCGCCCGCTTGATGATGAAAAACTGTTTTTT. Its translation is CASSLSRPLDDEKLFF.

A note on this clone: Its ends do not fully match the called genes, so a read error is possible. The chain employs TRBV14 and TRBJ2-5; 7 bases agree with TRBD1. The CDR3 sequence is 11 residues long. CDR1 SGHDN and CDR2 FVKESK come from the germline V gene. Written as DNA, the CDR3 is TGTGCCAGCAGCCAAGGGGAACAGGGGCACTTC. Protein sequence: CASSQGEQGHF.

This rearrangement joins TRBV9 to TRBJ1-6, with D hard to call. Per germline, CDR1 SGDLS and CDR2 YYNGEE. Trimming stripped 0 bases from V and 8 bases from J, with 9 bases between. This CDR3 is built from 14 residues. The CDR3 nucleotides read TGTGCCAGCAGCGTAGGAGGGATGGATTCACCCCTCCACTTT. Translation gives CASSVGGMDSPLHF. The whole variable domain, filled in from reference TRBV9 and TRBJ1-6, reads DSGVTQTPKHLITATGQRVTLRCSPRSGDLSVYWYQQSLDQGLQFLIQYYNGEERAKGNILERFSAQQFPDLHSELNLSSLELGDSALYFCASSVGGMDSPLHFGNGTRLTVT.

V gene TRBV19 combines with J gene TRBJ1-5; D ambiguous. Germline assignment: CDR1 LNHDA and CDR2 SQIVND (reference sequence). The V end lost 3 bases, the J end lost 0 bases, and 9 bases lay between the germline ends. This CDR3 is 15 amino acids long. The CDR3 spells CASSIGGYSNQPQHF. The DNA for the CDR3 is TGTGCCAGTAGTATTGGAGGTTATAGCAATCAGCCCCAGCATTTT.